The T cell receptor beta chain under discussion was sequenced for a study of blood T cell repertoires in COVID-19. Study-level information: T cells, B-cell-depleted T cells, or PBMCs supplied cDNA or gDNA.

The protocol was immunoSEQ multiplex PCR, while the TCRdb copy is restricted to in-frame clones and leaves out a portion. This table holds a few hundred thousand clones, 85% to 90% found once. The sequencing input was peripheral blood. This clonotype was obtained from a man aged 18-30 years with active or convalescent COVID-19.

The CDR3 sequence is CASSLSGQGKNTGELFF. As DNA, the CDR3 is TGCGCCAGCAGCTTGTCGGGACAGGGGAAGAACACCGGGGAGCTGTTTTTT. V is TRBV5-1 and J is TRBJ2-2, with 10 positions matching TRBD1. Germline V CDR1 and CDR2: SGHRS, YFSETQ. The CDR3 length is 17 residues. V lost 1 base and J lost 1; bases outside the gene matches: 4.